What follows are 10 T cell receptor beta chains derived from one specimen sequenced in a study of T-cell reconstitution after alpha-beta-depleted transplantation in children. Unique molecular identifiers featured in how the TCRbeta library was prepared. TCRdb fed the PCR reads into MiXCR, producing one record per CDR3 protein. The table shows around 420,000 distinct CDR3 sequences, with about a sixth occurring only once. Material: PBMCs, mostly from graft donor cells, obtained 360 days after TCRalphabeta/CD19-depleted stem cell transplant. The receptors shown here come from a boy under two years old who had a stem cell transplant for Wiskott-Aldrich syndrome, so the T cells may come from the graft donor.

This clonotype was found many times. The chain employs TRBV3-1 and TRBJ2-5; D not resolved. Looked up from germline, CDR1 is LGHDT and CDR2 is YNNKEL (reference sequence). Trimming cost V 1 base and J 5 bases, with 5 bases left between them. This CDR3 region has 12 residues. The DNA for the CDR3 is TGTGCCAGCAGCCAAGGCGATGAGACCCAGTACTTC. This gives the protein CASSQGDETQYF.

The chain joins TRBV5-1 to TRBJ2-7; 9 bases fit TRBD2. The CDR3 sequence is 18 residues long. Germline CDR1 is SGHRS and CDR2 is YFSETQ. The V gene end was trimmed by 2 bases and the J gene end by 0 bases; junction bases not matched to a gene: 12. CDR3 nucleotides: TGCGCCAGCAGCTTAGGGCCCTTGACTAGCGGTACCTCCTACGAGCAGTACTTC. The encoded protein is CASSLGPLTSGTSYEQYF.

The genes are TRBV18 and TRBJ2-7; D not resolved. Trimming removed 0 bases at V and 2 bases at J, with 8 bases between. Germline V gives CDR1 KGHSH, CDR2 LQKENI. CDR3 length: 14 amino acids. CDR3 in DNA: TGTGCCAGCTCACCACCACTTGTTCCCTACGAGCAGTACTTC. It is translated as CASSPPLVPYEQYF.

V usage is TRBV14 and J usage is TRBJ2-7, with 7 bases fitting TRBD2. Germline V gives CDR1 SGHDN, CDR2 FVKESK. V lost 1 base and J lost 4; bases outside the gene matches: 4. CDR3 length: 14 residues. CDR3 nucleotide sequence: TGTGCCAGCAGCCAAGGGGGAGGGGTGTACGAGCAGTACTTC. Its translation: CASSQGGGVYEQYF. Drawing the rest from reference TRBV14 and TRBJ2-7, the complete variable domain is EAGVTQFPSHSVIEKGQTVTLRCDPISGHDNLYWYRRVMGKEIKFLLHFVKESKQDESGMPNNRFLAERTGGTYSTLKVQPAELEDSGVYFCASSQGGGVYEQYFGPGTRLTVT.

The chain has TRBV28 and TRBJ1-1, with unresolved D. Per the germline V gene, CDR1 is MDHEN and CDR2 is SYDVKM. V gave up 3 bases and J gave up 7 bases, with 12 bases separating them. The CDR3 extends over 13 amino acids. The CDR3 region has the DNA TGTGCCAGCAGTTTCCCGACACAAGATGAAGCTTTCTTT. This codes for CASSFPTQDEAFF.

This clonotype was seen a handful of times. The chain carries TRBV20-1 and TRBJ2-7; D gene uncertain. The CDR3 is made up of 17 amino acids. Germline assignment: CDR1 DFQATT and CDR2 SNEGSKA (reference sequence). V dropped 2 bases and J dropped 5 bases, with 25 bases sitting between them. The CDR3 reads CSARPSSWAGQTHEQYF. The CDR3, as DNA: TGCAGTGCTAGACCCTCCAGCTGGGCCGGGCAAACCCACGAGCAGTACTTC.

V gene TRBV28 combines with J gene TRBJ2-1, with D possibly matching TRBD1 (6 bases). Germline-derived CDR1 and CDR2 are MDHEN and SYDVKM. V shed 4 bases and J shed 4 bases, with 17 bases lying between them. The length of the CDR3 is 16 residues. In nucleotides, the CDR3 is TGTGCCAGCAGTTCTACCTCAGGGGCCCTGTACAATGAGCAGTTCTTC. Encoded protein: CASSSTSGALYNEQFF.

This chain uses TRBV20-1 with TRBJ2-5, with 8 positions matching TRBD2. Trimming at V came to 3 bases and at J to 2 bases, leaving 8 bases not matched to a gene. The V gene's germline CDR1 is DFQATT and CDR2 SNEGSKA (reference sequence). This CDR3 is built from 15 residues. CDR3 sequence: CSASGRASWQETQYF. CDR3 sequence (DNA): TGCAGTGCTAGCGGGAGGGCAAGTTGGCAAGAGACCCAGTACTTC.

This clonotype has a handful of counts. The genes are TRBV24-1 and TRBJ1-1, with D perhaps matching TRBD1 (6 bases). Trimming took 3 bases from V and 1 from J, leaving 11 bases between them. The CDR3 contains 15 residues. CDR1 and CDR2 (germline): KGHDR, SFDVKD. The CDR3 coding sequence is TGTGCCACCAGTGATCCGCGGACAGCGAACACTGAAGCTTTCTTT. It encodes CATSDPRTANTEAFF.

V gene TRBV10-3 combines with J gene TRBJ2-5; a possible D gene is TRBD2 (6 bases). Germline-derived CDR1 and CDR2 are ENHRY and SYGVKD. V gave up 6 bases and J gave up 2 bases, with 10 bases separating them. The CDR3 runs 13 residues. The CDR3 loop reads CAIRRDSQETQYF. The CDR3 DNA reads TGTGCCATCAGGCGGGACTCACAAGAGACCCAGTACTTC.